This T cell receptor (beta chain) was identified during a study of CD8 T cells in Susac syndrome. Healthy donors served as the controls. They were matched for age and sex. FACS enriched CD8+ TEMRA cells, while bulk CD8+ and CD4+ were negatively isolated. Random hexamers were used to reverse transcribe roughly 0.45 to 1 ug of RNA. Amplification of TCR beta CDR3 by immunoSEQ multiplex PCR spanned 54 Vbeta and 13 Jbeta. TCRdb passed the immunoSEQ multiplex PCR reads through MiXCR, listing each CDR3 protein once. The sample records about 69,000 distinct CDR3 sequences, 95% being singletons. Trimming shortened V by 0 bases and J by 5 bases, and 13 bases separated the two germline ends. Looked up from germline, CDR1 is MGHRA and CDR2 is YSYEKL. The CDR3 consists of 15 residues.

This TCR came from a human donor in good health. The sample was CD8+ T cells from PBMCs. V and J are TRBV4-1 and TRBJ1-2; no reliable D call. The CDR3: CASSQDPEGFYGYTF. For the CDR3, the DNA is TGCGCCAGCAGCCAAGATCCGGAGGGTTTTTATGGCTACACCTTC.